Each of the 9 T cell receptor beta chains below was sequenced from the same sample in a study of beta chain features in type 1 diabetes. The investigators reverse transcribed all of the isolated RNA, so they sequenced expressed TCRB transcripts. Sequenced by immunoSEQ multiplex PCR; TCRdb stores in-frame clones only, minus some. The sample lists roughly 150,000 clones, roughly 10% seen once, with approximately 2% in the top ten. Sequencing used central memory CD4+ T cells from blood. The receptors were gathered from a man aged 18 to 29 in good health.

This chain connects TRBV7-9 to TRBJ1-2; maybe TRBD1 (5 bases). Trimming stripped 5 bases from V and 4 bases from J, with 14 bases between. Germline V gene lookup returns CDR1 SEHNR and CDR2 FQNEAQ (reference sequence). CDR3 length: 14 amino acids. The CDR3 nucleotides are TGTGCCAGCAGCGCCTCGAGTGGGACCTATGGCTACACCTTC. Protein sequence: CASSASSGTYGYTF.

The V and J genes are TRBV19 and TRBJ1-2, with D unclear. The germline V and J ends were trimmed by 3 bases and 5 bases, with 4 bases remaining between them. The CDR3 loop spans 11 amino acids. Germline V gives CDR1 LNHDA, CDR2 SQIVND (reference sequence). In nucleotides, the CDR3 is TGTGCCAGTAGTATGGATTATGGCTACACCTTC. Translation gives CASSMDYGYTF.

In its sample, this clone was seen a few times. V and J are TRBV30 and TRBJ1-3; no firm D call. CDR1 GTSNPN and CDR2 SVGIG come from the germline V gene (reference sequence). This CDR3 spans 14 amino acids. The germline V and J ends were trimmed by 0 bases and 2 bases, with 8 bases remaining between them. This CDR3 reads CAWSVWQAGNTIYF. The CDR3 nucleotides are TGTGCCTGGAGTGTATGGCAGGCTGGAAACACCATATATTTT.

This clone was found once. The same CDR3 is also encoded by other DNA sequences in this sample. The V gene is TRBV5-1, the J gene TRBJ2-5; TRBD2 matches 9 bases. With 1 base clipped from V and 0 bases from J, the junction kept 4 bases outside the gene matches. The germline V gene has CDR1 SGHRS and CDR2 YFSETQ. This CDR3 is 16 amino acids long. In nucleotides, the CDR3 is TGCGCCAGCAGCTTGTCCACTAGCGGGTACCAAGAGACCCAGTACTTC. It encodes CASSLSTSGYQETQYF.

The V and J genes are TRBV20-1 and TRBJ1-2; D gene uncertain. CDR3 size: 11 residues. Germline CDR1 DFQATT, CDR2 SNEGSKA (reference sequence). The ends were cut back, 1 base at V and 8 bases at J, with 8 bases in the middle. The CDR3, as DNA: TGCAGTGCTAGAGGGGTTAGGGGCTACACCTTC. Translated, it gives CSARGVRGYTF.

This clone was observed many times. Other DNA sequences within the sample encode an identical CDR3. The rearrangement links TRBV7-3 to TRBJ2-1; D gene unclear. This CDR3 comprises 11 residues. Germline CDR1 SGHTA, CDR2 FQGTGA. With 0 bases removed from V and 6 bases from J, the gap between germline ends came to 0 bases. The CDR3 bases are TGTGCCAGCAGCTTAACCAATGAGCAGTTCTTC. Amino acids: CASSLTNEQFF. The variable domain in full, completed from reference TRBV7-3 and TRBJ2-1, reads GAGVSQTPSNKVTEKGKYVELRCDPISGHTALYWYRQSLGQGPEFLIYFQGTGAADDSGLPNDRFFAVRPEGSVSTLKIQRTERGDSAVYLCASSLTNEQFFGPGTRLTVL.

In its sample, this clone was seen many times. The CDR3 nucleotides are TGTGCCAGCAGTGTATCCAACTATGGCTACACCTTC. Translated: CASSVSNYGYTF. V and J are TRBV28 and TRBJ1-2; D not resolved. Germline V lookup: CDR1 MDHEN, CDR2 SYDVKM. CDR3 size: 12 residues. V was trimmed by 5 bases and J by 2 bases, leaving 6 bases between them.

The chain carries TRBV6-6 and TRBJ1-2; D remains ambiguous. This CDR3 contains 12 residues. Trimming shortened V by 5 bases and J by 2 bases, and 6 bases separated the two germline ends. The V gene's germline CDR1 is MNHNY and CDR2 SVGAGI (reference sequence). The DNA of the CDR3 is TGTGCCAGCAGTCCGGACAACTATGGCTACACCTTC. Translated: CASSPDNYGYTF.

This clone showed up just a few times. This sequence joins TRBV7-9 and TRBJ2-7; 10 bases fit TRBD1. The CDR3 has 15 residues. V lost 4 bases and J lost 6; bases outside the gene matches: 9. CDR1 is SEHNR and CDR2 is FQNEAQ in the germline V gene (reference sequence). Here the CDR3 reads CASSSGQGRQGEQYF. The CDR3 nucleotides are TGTGCCAGCAGCTCGGGACAGGGGAGGCAGGGCGAGCAGTACTTC.